This T cell receptor beta chain was recorded in a study of cytomegalovirus exposure and HLA in healthy donors. Study findings and constraints: Presence/absence analyses took donor sequencing depth as roughly uniform.

In the case of this clone: What it recognizes is unknown.

PCR employed 60 Vbeta and 13 Jbeta primers. The repertoire was sequenced with immunoSEQ multiplex PCR; TCRdb's copy has only in-frame clones and lacks some. In the table there are around 160,000 clones, roughly 80% of which are singletons. The V segment lost 5 bases and the J segment 5 bases; nucleotides outside the gene matches: 6. The CDR3 length is 14 residues. CDR1 and CDR2 (germline): PRHDT, FYEKMQ (reference sequence). The TCR sequence derives from a man aged 35 to 55 in good health and CMV-seropositive. The genes are TRBV13 and TRBJ1-2, with TRBD1 identical over 9 bases. Sequenced material: PBMCs. The CDR3 bases are TGTGCCAGCAGCCCGACGACAGGGGGATATGGCTACACCTTC. It specifies CASSPTTGGYGYTF. The entire variable domain, with the rest obtained from reference TRBV13 and TRBJ1-2, is as follows: AAGVIQSPRHLIKEKRETATLKCYPIPRHDTVYWYQQGPGQDPQFLISFYEKMQSDKGSIPDRFSAQQFSDYHSELNMSSLELGDSALYFCASSPTTGGYGYTFGSGTRLTVV.